Shown below are 23 T cell receptor beta chains from a single sample sequenced in a study of blood T cells in healthy people across ages. The authors ran a second PCR of roughly 7 to 11 cycles using a sample-barcoded 5' primer and a J-beta primer mix. TCRdb re-called the 5' RACE reads with MiXCR, one entry per CDR3 protein. The repertoire holds 1.5 million to 2 million distinct CDR3 sequences, roughly 52% seen once, with roughly 2% in the top ten. Sequences were obtained from blood. The receptors shown here come from a woman aged 40 to 49 in good health.

The V gene is TRBV10-3, the J gene TRBJ1-1, with 9 nucleotides matching TRBD1. Germline values: CDR1 ENHRY, CDR2 SYGVKD. Trimming took 0 bases from V and 1 from J; bases not matched to a gene: 0. The CDR3 has 15 amino acids. The CDR3 nucleotides are TGTGCCATCAGTGAGTCGGACAGGGGGAACACTGAAGCTTTCTTT. Protein sequence: CAISESDRGNTEAFF.

The genes are TRBV6-1 and TRBJ2-7; possible D gene TRBD1, 5 bases. This CDR3 spans 12 amino acids. The V end was cut by 5 bases, the J end by 12 bases, with 17 bases between. The germline CDR1 and CDR2 sequences are MNHNS and SASEGT. The CDR3 protein is CASSQGVMGRYF. The CDR3 DNA follows: TGTGCCAGCAGTCAAGGGGTTATGGGTCGGTACTTC.

There are a few counts of this clonotype. The rearrangement joins TRBV7-9 to TRBJ2-1; 8 bases are a match to TRBD1. CDR1 and CDR2 from the germline V gene are SEHNR and FQNEAQ (reference sequence). V shed 5 bases and J 7 bases; nucleotides not matched to a gene: 7. The CDR3 covers 14 residues. CDR3 sequence reads: CASSLLHRGNEQFF. CDR3 DNA: TGTGCCAGCAGCCTGCTGCACAGGGGGAATGAGCAGTTCTTC.

This clonotype has just a few counts. The V and J genes are TRBV20-1 and TRBJ1-5; no reliable D call. The CDR3 length is 15 residues. Germline V gene data show CDR1 as DFQATT and CDR2 as SNEGSKA (reference sequence). V shed 2 bases and J shed 1 base, with 12 bases lying between them. The CDR3 sequence is CSARTASLSNQPQHF. Written as DNA, the CDR3 is TGCAGTGCTAGAACGGCGAGCCTAAGCAATCAGCCCCAGCATTTT.

The chain carries TRBV6-6 and TRBJ2-3; 7 bases are a match to TRBD2. V was pared by 2 bases and J by 2 bases, with 4 bases of the junction left unmatched. The CDR3 totals 15 residues. Looked up from germline, CDR1 is MNHNY and CDR2 is SVGAGI (reference sequence). For the CDR3, the DNA is TGTGCCAGCAGTTACCTGGGGGGGAACACAGATACGCAGTATTTT. As protein: CASSYLGGNTDTQYF.

This clonotype was counted a few times. The V and J genes are TRBV6-1 and TRBJ2-4; TRBD2 agrees at 7 bases. Gene TRBJ2-7 matches the end of the DNA better, so the J call may be wrong. Per the germline V gene, CDR1 is MNHNS and CDR2 is SASEGT. There are 15 residues in the CDR3. CDR3 bases: TGTGCCAGCAGTGAAGCGCCGCGGGGAGGGGACGAGCAGTACTTC. The encoded protein is CASSEAPRGGDEQYF.

The chain recombines TRBV27 with TRBJ2-1; the D call may be TRBD1 or TRBD2 (5 bases each). V gave up 2 bases and J gave up 10 bases, with 18 bases separating them. CDR1 is MNHEY and CDR2 is SMNVEV in the germline V gene (reference sequence). The CDR3 contains 15 residues. CDR3 sequence (DNA): TGTGCCAGCAGTTTAGAGTGGGGGTCGGGGCGGGAGCAGTTCTTC. Encoded protein: CASSLEWGSGREQFF.

This clonotype was seen a handful of times. The V gene is TRBV28, the J gene TRBJ1-2; TRBD1 matches at 8 bases. The CDR3 loop spans 15 amino acids. Germline CDR1 is MDHEN and CDR2 is SYDVKM. Germline trimming cut 4 bases from V and 1 base from J; bases unmatched to any gene: 5. CDR3 in DNA: TGTGCCAGCAGTTCCTTGACAGGGGTTAACTATGGCTACACCTTC. This translates into CASSSLTGVNYGYTF.

This chain connects TRBV15 to TRBJ2-7; the D gene is possibly TRBD1 (5 bases). There are 14 residues in the CDR3. V lost 1 base to trimming and J lost 0 bases, with 7 bases between them. The germline V gene has CDR1 LNHNV and CDR2 YYDKDF (reference sequence). The DNA of the CDR3 is TGTGCCACCAGCAGAGGACAGTACTCCTACGAGCAGTACTTC. Its translation is CATSRGQYSYEQYF. Full variable domain (rest looked up from reference TRBV15 and TRBJ2-7): DAMVIQNPRYQVTQFGKPVTLSCSQTLNHNVMYWYQQKSSQAPKLLFHYYDKDFNNEADTPDNFQSRRPNTSFCFLDIRSPGLGDTAMYLCATSRGQYSYEQYFGPGTRLTVT.

This rearrangement joins TRBV15 to TRBJ1-6; D possibly corresponds to TRBD1 (5 bases). Per germline, CDR1 LNHNV and CDR2 YYDKDF (reference sequence). CDR3 length: 15 residues. Trimming removed 4 bases from V and 8 bases from J, with 15 bases in between. Written as DNA, the CDR3 is TGTGCCACCAGCACCCGACAGAATGGGGATTCACCCCTCCACTTT. Amino acid sequence: CATSTRQNGDSPLHF.

CDR3 loop: CASSLNGGSSYEQYF. The CDR3 DNA reads as TGTGCCAGCAGCTTAAACGGGGGGTCCTCCTACGAGCAGTACTTC. V and J are TRBV7-9 and TRBJ2-7, with TRBD2 matching 7 bases. CDR1 and CDR2 (germline): SEHNR, FQNEAQ (reference sequence). The CDR3 spans 15 residues. V shed 2 bases and J 0 bases; nucleotides not matched to a gene: 4.

This clonotype was counted ten times or more. This chain joins TRBV29-1 and TRBJ2-7, with 7 nucleotides matching TRBD1. V lost 0 bases to trimming and J lost 7 bases; unmatched junction nucleotides: 15. This CDR3 is 16 amino acids long. CDR1 SQVTM and CDR2 ANQGSEA come from the germline V gene. CDR3 protein: CSVEDQARTGHCEQYF. CDR3 nucleotides: TGCAGCGTTGAAGATCAGGCTCGGACAGGTCATTGTGAGCAGTACTTC.

The chain uses TRBV20-1 and TRBJ2-5; D might be TRBD1 (5 bases). The germline gives CDR1 DFQATT, CDR2 SNEGSKA (reference sequence). The V and J ends lost 1 base and 5 bases respectively, with 23 bases between them. The CDR3 sequence is 17 residues long. The CDR3 loop is CSARVPWTNGWGETQYF. Here the CDR3 DNA reads TGCAGTGCTAGAGTACCCTGGACAAACGGGTGGGGCGAGACCCAGTACTTC.

The chain carries TRBV5-5 and TRBJ1-2; D remains ambiguous. CDR1 and CDR2 (germline): SGHKS, YYEKEE (reference sequence). The V and J ends lost 1 base and 4 bases respectively, with 8 bases between them. This CDR3 is 13 amino acids long. The CDR3 coding sequence is TGTGCCAGCAGCTTGCAAAACGGCTATGGCTACACCTTC. It encodes CASSLQNGYGYTF.

The table lists this clonotype with a few counts. The chain couples TRBV6-6 to TRBJ2-5; D is undetermined. Per germline, CDR1 MNHNY and CDR2 SVGAGI (reference sequence). V was clipped by 7 bases and J by 2 bases, with 14 bases between them. CDR3 length equals 14 residues. CDR3 region: CASTDGDIQETQYF. CDR3 DNA sequence: TGTGCCAGCACCGACGGAGACATTCAAGAGACCCAGTACTTC.

This clonotype occurred many times. The V gene is TRBV4-3, the J gene TRBJ2-7; TRBD1 agrees at 9 bases. Trimming removed 5 bases from V and 2 bases from J; junction bases left unmatched: 4. From germline, CDR1 is LGHNA and CDR2 YSLEER. This CDR3 has 14 residues. The CDR3 DNA reads TGCGCCAGCAGCACCCGACAGGGGGCCTACGAGCAGTACTTC. Translated: CASSTRQGAYEQYF.

V and J are TRBV7-9 and TRBJ2-5, with D tentatively TRBD1 (5 bases). Trimming left V 11 bases short and J 2 bases short, with 15 bases between. The CDR3 is 13 residues long. Germline values: CDR1 SEHNR, CDR2 FQNEAQ (reference sequence). The CDR3 spells CAAGQIGQETQYF. CDR3 bases: TGTGCCGCAGGGCAGATCGGTCAAGAGACCCAGTACTTC.

This clonotype was counted between two and nine times. V is TRBV29-1 and J is TRBJ2-5; a possible D gene is TRBD2 (5 bases). The germline V and J ends were trimmed by 2 bases and 4 bases, with 8 bases remaining between them. Germline loops: CDR1 SQVTM, CDR2 ANQGSEA. CDR3 length: 12 amino acids. The CDR3 reads CSVELAIETQYF. CDR3 coding DNA: TGCAGCGTTGAACTAGCAATAGAGACCCAGTACTTC.

The chain joins TRBV28 to TRBJ2-3; 7 bases agree with TRBD2. The germline CDR1 and CDR2 sequences are MDHEN and SYDVKM. Unmatched junction bases numbered 6, after V lost 4 bases and J lost 2 bases. This CDR3 has 15 amino acids. CDR3 DNA sequence: TGTGCCAGCAGTTCAGATCGGGACTACACAGATACGCAGTATTTT. Translation: CASSSDRDYTDTQYF. The variable domain in full, completed from reference TRBV28 and TRBJ2-3, reads DVKVTQSSRYLVKRTGEKVFLECVQDMDHENMFWYRQDPGLGLRLIYFSYDVKMKEKGDIPEGYSVSREKKERFSLILESASTNQTSMYLCASSSDRDYTDTQYFGPGTRLTVL.

With respect to this clonotype: One end of the junction is discordant with germline, which a read error may explain. This sequence joins TRBV5-1 and TRBJ1-2; D ambiguous. In germline, CDR1 is SGHRS, CDR2 YFSETQ. The length of the CDR3 is 14 residues. CDR3 sequence (DNA): TGCGCCAGCAGCTTGGGGGGAAGCTTCTATGGCTACATCTTC. This sequence encodes CASSLGGSFYGYIF. Together with reference TRBV5-1 and TRBJ1-2, the CDR3 gives the full variable domain: KAGVTQTPRYLIKTRGQQVTLSCSPISGHRSVSWYQQTPGQGLQFLFEYFSETQRNKGNFPGRFSGRQFSNSRSEMNVSTLELGDSALYLCASSLGGSFYGYIFGSGTRLTVV.

The chain combines TRBV12-3 or TRBV12-4 with TRBJ1-1, with D possibly matching TRBD1 (6 bases). V lost 6 bases to trimming and J lost 7 bases, with 18 bases between them. This CDR3 comprises 14 residues. The CDR3 sequence is CASRTTGVTLEAFF. As DNA, the CDR3 is TGTGCCAGCAGGACGACAGGCGTGACCCTTGAAGCTTTCTTT.

The rearrangement joins TRBV20-1 to TRBJ1-2; D call uncertain. The germline V gene has CDR1 DFQATT and CDR2 SNEGSKA (reference sequence). Trimming stripped 5 bases from V and 6 bases from J, with 16 bases between. The CDR3 is 13 residues long. In DNA, the CDR3 is TGCAGTGCTCTTGTTATGAGGAAGAATGGCTACACCTTC. Its protein is CSALVMRKNGYTF.

This clonotype was counted a few times. V is TRBV24-1 and J is TRBJ2-7; TRBD1 is a possible D gene (6 bases). Germline CDR1 reads KGHDR; CDR2 reads SFDVKD. The CDR3 extends over 13 amino acids. V lost 5 bases to trimming and J lost 1 base, with 8 bases between them. This CDR3 reads CATSGDMSYEQYF. CDR3 bases: TGTGCCACCAGTGGGGACATGTCCTACGAGCAGTACTTC.